The clone carrying this TCR beta chain was recorded only once. Its antigen is unknown. TCRdb re-called the 5' RACE reads with MiXCR, one entry per CDR3 protein. The data hold some 130,000 distinct CDR3 sequences, with about 17% observed a single time. The data belong to a study of T-cell memory formation after mild COVID-19. Germline V gene lookup returns CDR1 SNHLY and CDR2 FYNNEI. This CDR3 region has 19 residues. V was shortened by 5 bases and J by 0 bases, with 22 bases between the two germline ends. Findings and caveats of the study: Contracting clones, day 15 to 85, had balanced CD4/CD8, and later expanders favored CD4+. The pre-infection memory compartment contained some responding clones, suggesting cross-reactive memory joined.

J is TRBJ1-4 and V is TRBV2, with D unresolved. The TCR sequence derives from an adult woman who had mild COVID-19 (a few samples of this study predate the infection). Cell type and time point are not known. What was sequenced was PBMCs or a T cell subset sorted from them (not recorded which). CDR3 DNA: TGTGCCAGCAGTTTGCCTCCGGGCCTACTAGGGACAACTAATGAAAAACTGTTTTTT. Translated, it gives CASSLPPGLLGTTNEKLFF.